This T cell receptor (beta chain) was profiled in a study of shared clonotypes between healthy human individuals. Study details: CD8 memory received one plate per donor, CD8 naive two, CD4 memory three and CD4 naive three.

Study-level results: Relative to their counterparts shared across all four donors, non-shared clonotypes exhibited diminished generation probabilities. Four donors had 5% to 6.5% of their naive CD4 clonotypes in common.

Trimming took off 3 bases at V and 8 bases at J, with 23 bases between the two ends. This CDR3 contains 17 residues. Germline CDR1 reads SGHAT; CDR2 reads FQNNGV. Concerning this clone: As yet, its antigen is unknown.

Sequenced by immunoSEQ multiplex PCR; TCRdb stores in-frame clones only, minus some. The sample yields about 1.5 million clones, roughly 98% seen once. Every one of the donors was a Caucasian adult that lived in Nashville, Tennessee. This chain connects TRBV11-2 to TRBJ2-1; possibly TRBD2 for D (6 bases). The clonotype was recovered from a young man in good health. Sequencing was performed on naive CD4+ T cells sorted from blood. This sample's subset: CD45RA+ positively selected. The CDR3 sequence is CASSLFPFSSGVDEQFF. CDR3 DNA: TGTGCCAGCAGCTTGTTCCCGTTCAGTTCGGGGGTTGATGAGCAGTTCTTC.